This T cell receptor beta chain comes out of a study of blood T cells in healthy people across ages. Study information: About one barcoded TCR beta cDNA was captured per two T cells. Whole-study findings and limits: Long-lived donors exceeded aged donors in naive CD4+ cells and diversity. Researchers judged that diversity estimates from one million T cells fell short of true values.

A J-beta primer mix and a sample-barcoded 5' primer were used in a second PCR of about 7 to 12 cycles. The study obtained at least 2.5 million CDR3-containing paired-end reads from every sample. TCRdb re-called the 5' RACE reads through MiXCR, storing one row per CDR3 protein. Among hundreds of thousands of distinct CDR3 sequences listed, about 52% were seen once. Per germline, CDR1 LGHNA and CDR2 YNFKEQ. This CDR3 spans 14 amino acids. Only one count was recorded for this clonotype. Its antigen remains unknown. Sequencing was carried out using blood. The chain couples TRBV4-2 to TRBJ2-4; no clear D gene. Gene TRBJ2-7 matches the end of the DNA better, so the J call may be wrong. This TCR was sampled from a woman aged 60-70 years in good health. The CDR3 is CASSQGSVPYEQYF. Here the CDR3 DNA reads TGTGCCAGCAGCCAAGGCTCCGTACCCTACGAGCAGTACTTC.